A selection of T cell receptor beta chains follows, all from one sample in a study of T cell responses to AZD1222 COVID-19 vaccine. The method was immunoSEQ multiplex PCR; TCRdb's version includes in-frame clones alone and lacks a portion of them. Of 180,000 or so clones listed, roughly 92% were seen once; the top ten hold over 1.5%. This sample comprised peripheral blood, obtained 28 days after the second AZD1222 dose. The receptors shown here come from an adult who received the AZD1222 COVID-19 vaccine. The CDR3 runs from the conserved cysteine through the conserved F or W. A D gene is named only where the DNA matches it firmly. Expanded clones get a size class; other rows say once, few or many, or leave the size out.

TRBD1,TRBV4-1,-,TRBJ1-2,CASSQPGTGNGYTF,TGCGCCAGCAGCCAACCGGGGACAGGGAATGGCTACACCTTC
-,TRBV7-2,-,TRBJ2-5,CASSLGAAFQETQYF,TGTGCCAGCAGCTTAGGCGCAGCCTTCCAAGAGACCCAGTACTTC
-,TRBV18,-,TRBJ2-5,CASSPRRGRQETQYF,TGTGCCAGCTCTCCTCGGAGGGGGCGGCAAGAGACCCAGTACTTC
TRBD2,TRBV18,-,TRBJ2-1,CASSPRELTIDEQFF,TGTGCCAGCTCACCGCGGGAGCTCACTATCGATGAGCAGTTCTTC
-,TRBV18,-,TRBJ2-1,CASSPPGQRAYNEQFF,TGTGCCAGCTCTCCCCCCGGACAGAGGGCCTACAATGAGCAGTTCTTC
-,TRBV27,once,TRBJ1-5,CASSLSSNQPQHF,TGTGCCAGCAGTTTATCCTCAAATCAGCCCCAGCATTTT
-,TRBV2,-,TRBJ1-2,CASSSALANYGYTF,TGTGCCAGCAGCTCGGCCTTAGCTAACTATGGCTACACCTTC
TRBD1,TRBV5-1,-,TRBJ2-5,CASSPGAGQGRETQYF,TGCGCCAGCAGCCCCGGGGCCGGACAGGGTCGAGAGACCCAGTACTTC
TRBD2,TRBV5-1,-,TRBJ2-2,CASSLVGSGDTGELFF,TGCGCCAGCAGCTTGGTTGGTAGCGGGGACACCGGGGAGCTGTTTTTT
TRBD1,TRBV5-1,once,TRBJ2-1,CASSLWTGGNEQFF,TGCGCCAGCAGCCTCTGGACAGGGGGCAATGAGCAGTTCTTC
-,TRBV19,-,TRBJ1-2,CASSTLGGANYGYTF,TGTGCCAGTAGTACCCTAGGTGGGGCAAACTATGGCTACACCTTC
TRBD1,TRBV4-2,-,TRBJ1-4,CASSQGGQFNEKLFF,TGTGCCAGCAGCCAGGGGGGACAGTTTAATGAAAAACTGTTTTTT
-,TRBV7-9,-,TRBJ2-1,CASSPTGPYNEQFF,TGTGCCAGCAGCCCTACGGGGCCGTACAATGAGCAGTTCTTC
-,TRBV4-1,-,TRBJ2-2,CASSQGWGTGDTGELFF,TGCGCCAGCAGCCAAGGGTGGGGGACTGGGGACACCGGGGAGCTGTTTTTT
-,TRBV12-3/TRBV12-4,-,TRBJ1-1,CASSSSWEAEAFF,TGTGCCAGCAGCTCCAGCTGGGAGGCTGAAGCTTTCTTT
-,TRBV12-3/TRBV12-4,once,TRBJ2-7,CASTPFGDEQYF,TGTGCCAGCACCCCGTTCGGTGACGAGCAGTACTTC
-,TRBV2,-,TRBJ1-2,CASSAVPNYGYTF,TGTGCCAGCAGTGCAGTCCCGAACTATGGCTACACCTTC
TRBD2,TRBV11-2,-,TRBJ2-7,CASSPSTSGAYEQYF,TGTGCCAGCAGCCCTTCGACTAGCGGGGCCTACGAGCAGTACTTC